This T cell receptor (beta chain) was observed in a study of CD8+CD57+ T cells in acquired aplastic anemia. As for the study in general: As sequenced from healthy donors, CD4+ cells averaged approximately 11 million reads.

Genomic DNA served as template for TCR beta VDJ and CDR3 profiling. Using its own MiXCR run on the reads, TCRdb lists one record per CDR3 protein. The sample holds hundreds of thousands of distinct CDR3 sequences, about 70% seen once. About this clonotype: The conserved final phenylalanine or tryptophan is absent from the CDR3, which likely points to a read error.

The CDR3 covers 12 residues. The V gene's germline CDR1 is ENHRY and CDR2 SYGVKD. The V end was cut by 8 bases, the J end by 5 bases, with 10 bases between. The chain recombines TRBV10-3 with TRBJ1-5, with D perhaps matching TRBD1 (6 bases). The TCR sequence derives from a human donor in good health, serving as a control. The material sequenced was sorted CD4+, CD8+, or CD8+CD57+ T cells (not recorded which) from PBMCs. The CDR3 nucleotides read TGTGCCATCGGGGCAGGGGATCAGCCCCAGCATCGT. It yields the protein CAIGAGDQPQHR.